Each of the 11 T cell receptor beta chains below was sequenced from the same sample in a study of T cells in Graves' hyperthyroidism and ophthalmopathy. RNA transcripts provided the source from which TCR beta CDR3 regions were amplified. Initially, a first-round RT-PCR of the TCR CDR3 employed the HTBI primer set. Each CDR3 protein is one row after TCRdb ran MiXCR on the multiplex PCR reads. The data hold more than 300,000 distinct CDR3 sequences, with approximately 18% observed a single time. The sequenced material came from blood. The source is a woman in her twenties or thirties with Graves' hyperthyroidism that later progressed to Graves' ophthalmopathy.

This sequence joins TRBV7-2 and TRBJ2-1; D not resolved. The V gene's germline CDR1 is SGHTA and CDR2 FQGNSA. Trimming removed 5 bases at V and 5 bases at J, with 10 bases between. The CDR3 has 13 residues. CDR3 region: CASSRRLNNEQFF. Here the CDR3 DNA reads TGTGCCAGCAGCCGTAGACTGAACAATGAGCAGTTCTTC.

The chain uses TRBV20-1 and TRBJ2-7; 7 bases match TRBD1. The CDR3 contains 18 residues. In germline, CDR1 is DFQATT, CDR2 SNEGSKA (reference sequence). Losses at the gene ends were 0 bases for V and 1 base for J; bases not matched to a gene: 15. The CDR3 DNA sequence: TGCAGTGCTAGAGACGGGACCCCGGGACAGCTAAGATCCTACGAGCAGTACTTC. It specifies CSARDGTPGQLRSYEQYF.

This clonotype was detected a few times. This chain connects TRBV6-1 to TRBJ1-5; D call uncertain. CDR3 length equals 16 residues. Trimming shortened V by 6 bases and J by 2 bases, and 17 bases separated the two germline ends. From germline, CDR1 is MNHNS and CDR2 SASEGT. The CDR3 is CASSSNSVRGNQPQHF. The CDR3 DNA reads TGTGCCAGCAGCTCAAACTCGGTGAGGGGCAATCAGCCCCAGCATTTT.

This clonotype was seen ten or more times. This rearrangement joins TRBV6-2 or TRBV6-3 to TRBJ1-6; possibly TRBD1 for D (6 bases). The V end was cut by 7 bases, the J end by 4 bases, with 14 bases between. The CDR3 has 15 residues. The germline V gene encodes CDR1 MNHEY and CDR2 SVGEGT. The DNA of the CDR3 is TGTGCCAGCACCCGGGGGCTGGTATATAATTCACCCCTCCACTTT. This sequence encodes CASTRGLVYNSPLHF.

This clonotype has a handful of counts. The rearrangement joins TRBV10-2 to TRBJ2-1; 9 bases fit TRBD2. Germline trimming cut 6 bases from V and 0 bases from J; bases unmatched to any gene: 3. Germline CDR1 WSHSY, CDR2 SAAADI. The CDR3 has 15 amino acids. As DNA, the CDR3 is TGCGCCAGCAGACTAGCGGGTTTCTCCTACAATGAGCAGTTCTTC. Amino acid sequence: CASRLAGFSYNEQFF.

This clonotype was detected many times. This sequence joins TRBV19 and TRBJ1-1, with D possibly being TRBD1 (5 bases). Trimming left V 2 bases short and J 4 bases short, with 14 bases between. The CDR3 covers 15 residues. Germline lookup yields CDR1 LNHDA and CDR2 SQIVND (reference sequence). This CDR3 reads CASSILPSGGTEAFF. The CDR3, as DNA: TGTGCCAGTAGTATACTCCCCTCCGGGGGCACTGAAGCTTTCTTT.

This clonotype was seen ten or more times. This chain uses TRBV27 with TRBJ2-7; D is undetermined. CDR3 length: 13 residues. The V end lost 4 bases, the J end lost 3 bases, and 10 bases lay between the germline ends. The V gene's germline CDR1 is MNHEY and CDR2 SMNVEV (reference sequence). CDR3 residues: CASSYRPHYEQYF. The CDR3 DNA reads as TGTGCCAGCAGTTATCGGCCCCACTACGAGCAGTACTTC.

This sequence joins TRBV27 and TRBJ2-7; tentatively, D is TRBD1 or TRBD2 (6 bases each). Per the germline V gene, CDR1 is MNHEY and CDR2 is SMNVEV (reference sequence). The germline V and J ends were trimmed by 0 bases and 6 bases, with 18 bases remaining between them. This CDR3 region has 16 residues. The DNA for the CDR3 is TGTGCCAGCAGTTTATCGAGGGGGGTCGGGATGTTCGAGCAGTACTTC. Its protein product is CASSLSRGVGMFEQYF.

This clonotype showed up just a few times. The rearrangement uses TRBV20-1 and TRBJ2-3; 7 bases agree with TRBD2. J gave up 4 bases and V 5 bases, and 21 bases lay outside the gene matches. CDR1 DFQATT and CDR2 SNEGSKA come from the germline V gene (reference sequence). The CDR3 is made up of 18 amino acids. The CDR3 reads CSAWPTSARTRFADTQYF. DNA for the CDR3: TGCAGTGCTTGGCCTACTAGCGCAAGAACGCGCTTCGCAGATACGCAGTATTTT.

The table lists this clonotype with a few counts. The V gene is TRBV6-6, the J gene TRBJ2-5; tentatively, D is TRBD2 (6 bases). The V and J ends lost 0 bases and 5 bases respectively, with 10 bases between them. CDR1 and CDR2 (germline): MNHNY, SVGAGI (reference sequence). The CDR3 runs 14 residues. Here the CDR3 reads CASSYSTSRETQYF. CDR3 bases: TGTGCCAGCAGTTACTCGACTAGTCGGGAGACCCAGTACTTC.

The genes are TRBV10-3 and TRBJ2-1, with TRBD1 matching over 7 bases. CDR1 and CDR2 (germline): ENHRY, SYGVKD. The CDR3 runs 15 residues. The V and J ends lost 6 bases and 1 base, in that order; junction bases with no gene match: 6. The CDR3 DNA reads TGTGCCATCAGGCTCGGGGACAGTTCCTACAATGAGCAGTTCTTC. Translating gives CAIRLGDSSYNEQFF.